The 20 T cell receptor beta chains given below trace back to one sample, sequenced in a study of blood T cells in healthy people across ages (dated by TCRdb to between 2014 and 2017). The library was made by 5' RACE. The sequencer was an Illumina HiSeq 2500. A second PCR of roughly 7 to 12 cycles was run with a J-beta primer mix and a sample-barcoded 5' primer. TCRdb reworked the public reads: Q25 trimming with fastp, MiXCR clone assembly, productive beta chains retained. Identical CDR3 proteins give one entry, which carries the most common genes and DNA. The sample records hundreds of thousands of distinct CDR3 sequences, roughly 24% of which are singletons. The ten largest clones represent 3% of the sample. These records were also assigned to another study, of T cells of mothers and their children.

Sequenced: blood. The receptors shown here come from a boy aged 5-17 years in good health.

This chain connects TRBV20-1 to TRBJ2-5, with D perhaps matching TRBD1 (5 bases). There are 13 residues in the CDR3. The V end was cut by 6 bases, the J end by 5 bases, with 16 bases between. Germline assignment: CDR1 DFQATT and CDR2 SNEGSKA (reference sequence). The CDR3 region is CSATDGPGETQYF. CDR3 sequence (DNA): TGCAGTGCCACGGACGGTCCAGGGGAGACCCAGTACTTC.

This clonotype has more than one count but fewer than ten. The chain joins TRBV20-1 to TRBJ2-5, with 9 bases fitting TRBD1. The CDR3 runs to 14 residues. CDR1 DFQATT and CDR2 SNEGSKA come from the germline V gene (reference sequence). With V trimmed by 2 bases and J by 3 bases, 4 bases remained unmatched. The CDR3: CSARSGTGKETQYF. CDR3 nucleotides: TGCAGTGCTAGATCCGGGACAGGGAAAGAGACCCAGTACTTC.

This clonotype was detected a few times. The rearrangement uses TRBV10-1 and TRBJ2-1; no reliable D call. Germline V CDR1 and CDR2: WNHNN, SYGVQD (reference sequence). CDR3 length equals 15 residues. V gave up 3 bases and J gave up 4 bases, with 13 bases separating them. The CDR3 DNA reads TGCGCCAGCAGTGATGGGTCCAAACCGTACAATGAGCAGTTCTTC. Residues: CASSDGSKPYNEQFF.

This clonotype was seen more than once but under ten times. CDR3 nucleotides: TGTGCCAGCAGCTTGGGAACTGGTCTGGGGACAGAGACCCAGTACTTC. It specifies CASSLGTGLGTETQYF. The chain couples TRBV5-5 to TRBJ2-5, with D possibly being TRBD1 or TRBD2 (5 bases each). Germline V lookup: CDR1 SGHKS, CDR2 YYEKEE (reference sequence). V was clipped by 0 bases and J by 4 bases, with 16 bases between them. This CDR3 is built from 16 residues.

This clonotype turned up a few times. This chain uses TRBV28 with TRBJ2-1; 8 bases align to TRBD1. This CDR3 is built from 17 residues. Germline V gene lookup returns CDR1 MDHEN and CDR2 SYDVKM. V shed 6 bases and J 1 base; nucleotides not matched to a gene: 11. The CDR3 spells CASSPNPGQASYNEQFF. CDR3 coding DNA: TGTGCCAGCAGCCCAAACCCGGGACAGGCATCCTACAATGAGCAGTTCTTC.

This clonotype was seen more than once but under ten times. The genes are TRBV7-9 and TRBJ1-1; no reliable D call. Trimming stripped 1 base from V and 1 base from J, with 7 bases between. The CDR3 totals 14 residues. Germline assignment: CDR1 SEHNR and CDR2 FQNEAQ (reference sequence). The CDR3 reads CASSLDGENTEAFF. The CDR3 DNA follows: TGTGCCAGCAGCTTAGATGGGGAGAACACTGAAGCTTTCTTT.

The chain couples TRBV6-1 to TRBJ1-1; weak D call: TRBD1 (6 bases). Trimming stripped 7 bases from V and 2 bases from J, with 11 bases between. The CDR3 has 13 residues. Per the germline V gene, CDR1 is MNHNS and CDR2 is SASEGT. The CDR3 here is CASTRGANTEAFF. CDR3 coding DNA: TGTGCCAGCACACGGGGGGCTAACACTGAAGCTTTCTTT.

This clonotype came up a few times. V usage is TRBV7-2 and J usage is TRBJ2-5, with a possible D match to TRBD1 (6 bases). The V end was cut by 1 base, the J end by 2 bases, with 17 bases between. The length of the CDR3 is 17 residues. Per the germline V gene, CDR1 is SGHTA and CDR2 is FQGNSA. In nucleotides, the CDR3 is TGTGCCAGCAGCTTAGTAGGGGGAAAGACTGGACAAGAGACCCAGTACTTC. Amino acid sequence: CASSLVGGKTGQETQYF.

CDR3 bases: TGTGCCAGCAGCCCCTTTAGCGGGATCCAAGAGACCCAGTACTTC. Its translation is CASSPFSGIQETQYF. V usage is TRBV7-2 and J usage is TRBJ2-5; 8 nucleotides line up with TRBD2. The CDR3 is 15 amino acids. Germline trimming cut 5 bases from V and 1 base from J; bases unmatched to any gene: 6. In germline, CDR1 is SGHTA, CDR2 FQGNSA.

This clonotype was seen a few times. The rearrangement uses TRBV7-9 and TRBJ1-4; D unresolved. This CDR3 is built from 18 residues. From germline, CDR1 is SEHNR and CDR2 FQNEAQ (reference sequence). V was shortened by 5 bases and J by 8 bases, with 27 bases between the two germline ends. The CDR3 nucleotides are TGTGCCAGCAGCCAAAAAATCTTAACCGGGCACGCGAGGGAAAAACTGTTTTTT. It is translated as CASSQKILTGHAREKLFF.

The chain is built from TRBV12-5 and TRBJ2-5; 10 bases map to TRBD2. The CDR3 spans 14 residues. With V trimmed by 6 bases and J by 4 bases, 5 bases remained unmatched. CDR1 and CDR2 (germline): LGHNT, FRNRAP. The DNA of the CDR3 is TGTGCTAGTGGGAGCGGGGGGGTCCGAGAGACCCAGTACTTC. This codes for CASGSGGVRETQYF.

This clonotype was seen only a few times. The CDR3 region has the DNA TGTGCCAGCAGCAGGACATACCTCCAAGAGACCCAGTACTTC. It codes for CASSRTYLQETQYF. This chain joins TRBV21-1 and TRBJ2-5; the tabulated D call, TRBD1, remains unverified against the DNA. TRBV21-1 is a recognized pseudogene. This CDR3 has 14 amino acids.

This clonotype appeared a few times. The junction does not match germline at one end; this may be a read error. V usage is TRBV11-2 and J usage is TRBJ1-4; D remains unclear. The length of the CDR3 is 11 residues. Germline V gene data show CDR1 as SGHAT and CDR2 as FQNNGV. In DNA, the CDR3 is TGTGCCGGCAGTCTGAATGAAAAACTGTTTTTT. As protein: CAGSLNEKLFF.

Only one count was recorded for this clonotype. An end of the junction does not agree with germline; a read error may underlie this. The chain combines TRBV2 with TRBJ2-5; maybe TRBD2 (7 bases). Germline assignment: CDR1 SNHLY and CDR2 FYNNEI. CDR3 length: 11 amino acids. The CDR3 is CASSEAWGGAF. DNA of the CDR3: TGTGCCAGCAGTGAAGCGTGGGGGGGGGCCTTC.

This clonotype was observed a handful of times. The rearrangement joins TRBV18 to TRBJ2-7; TRBD2 might be the D (5 bases). CDR1 is KGHSH and CDR2 is LQKENI in the germline V gene. This CDR3 contains 14 residues. V lost 4 bases to trimming and J lost 3 bases, with 13 bases between them. The CDR3 is CASSLGGSNYEQYF. The CDR3 DNA sequence: TGTGCCAGCTCACTGGGCGGGTCGAACTACGAGCAGTACTTC.

The chain has TRBV7-9 and TRBJ2-1; D perhaps matches TRBD2 (6 bases). The V gene's germline CDR1 is SEHNR and CDR2 FQNEAQ (reference sequence). V shed 5 bases and J shed 2 bases, with 16 bases lying between them. The CDR3 extends over 16 amino acids. The CDR3 bases are TGTGCCAGCAGCCCCGGGACTCTAAATGCCTACAATGAGCAGTTCTTC. Protein sequence: CASSPGTLNAYNEQFF.

This clonotype came up a few times. V is TRBV12-3 or TRBV12-4 and J is TRBJ2-3; 11 bases are shared with TRBD2. This CDR3 is built from 16 residues. J gave up 2 bases and V 7 bases, and 8 bases lay outside the gene matches. CDR3 region: CASKYLAGGYTDTQYF. The CDR3 DNA follows: TGTGCCAGCAAATATTTAGCGGGGGGGTACACAGATACGCAGTATTTT.

This clonotype turned up a few times. This sequence joins TRBV7-7 and TRBJ2-5; D unclear. The CDR3 covers 14 residues. The germline V and J ends were trimmed by 5 bases and 3 bases, with 13 bases remaining between them. Germline CDR1 SSHAT, CDR2 FNYEAQ (reference sequence). The CDR3 sequence: CASSPKTREETQYF. The CDR3 region has the DNA TGTGCCAGCAGCCCTAAGACGCGTGAAGAGACCCAGTACTTC.

The chain joins TRBV27 to TRBJ2-7; D may be TRBD2 (6 bases). Per germline, CDR1 MNHEY and CDR2 SMNVEV (reference sequence). Between the trimmed V and J ends, which lost 5 bases and 1 base, there was a span of 21 bases. The CDR3 loop spans 17 amino acids. CDR3: CASSHPPGLFSSYEQYF. The DNA for the CDR3 is TGTGCCAGCAGTCATCCGCCGGGACTCTTCTCTTCCTACGAGCAGTACTTC.

This clonotype was counted only a few times. The rearrangement links TRBV6-1 to TRBJ2-6; unclear D gene. This CDR3 region has 13 residues. Trimming removed 8 bases from V and 0 bases from J, with 5 bases in between. Per germline, CDR1 MNHNS and CDR2 SASEGT. The CDR3 reads CASQNSGANVLTF. The CDR3 DNA reads TGTGCCAGCCAGAACTCTGGGGCCAACGTCCTGACTTTC.